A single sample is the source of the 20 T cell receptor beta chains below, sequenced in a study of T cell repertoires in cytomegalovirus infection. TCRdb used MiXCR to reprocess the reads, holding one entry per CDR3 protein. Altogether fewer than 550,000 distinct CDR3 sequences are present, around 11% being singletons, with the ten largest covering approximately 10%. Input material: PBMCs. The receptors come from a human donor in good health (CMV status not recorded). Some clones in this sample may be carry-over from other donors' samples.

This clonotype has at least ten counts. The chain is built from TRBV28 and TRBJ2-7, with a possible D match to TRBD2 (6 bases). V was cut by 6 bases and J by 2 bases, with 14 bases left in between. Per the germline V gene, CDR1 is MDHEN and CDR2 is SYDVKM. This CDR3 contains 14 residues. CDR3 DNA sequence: TGTGCCAGCAGCCCCCATCCGGGAGCCTACGAGCAGTACTTC. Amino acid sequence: CASSPHPGAYEQYF.

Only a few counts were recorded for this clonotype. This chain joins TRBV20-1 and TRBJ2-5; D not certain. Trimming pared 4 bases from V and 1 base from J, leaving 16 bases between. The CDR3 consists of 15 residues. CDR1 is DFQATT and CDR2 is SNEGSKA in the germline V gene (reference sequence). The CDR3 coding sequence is TGCAGTGCTAAGTCGGCCTTACATCTCCAAGAGACCCAGTACTTC. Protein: CSAKSALHLQETQYF.

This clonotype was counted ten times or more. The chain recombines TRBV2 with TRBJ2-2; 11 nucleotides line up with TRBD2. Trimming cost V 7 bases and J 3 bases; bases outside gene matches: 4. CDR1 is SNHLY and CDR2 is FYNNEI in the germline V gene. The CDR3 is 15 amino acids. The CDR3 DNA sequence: TGTGCCAGCATCCCGGGACTAGCGGACACCGGGGAGCTGTTTTTT. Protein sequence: CASIPGLADTGELFF.

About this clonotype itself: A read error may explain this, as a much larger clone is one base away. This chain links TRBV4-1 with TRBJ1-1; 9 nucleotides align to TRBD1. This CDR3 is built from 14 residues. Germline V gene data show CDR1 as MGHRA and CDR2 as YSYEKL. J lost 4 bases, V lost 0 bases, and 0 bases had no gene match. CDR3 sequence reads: CASSQEDRGTEAFF. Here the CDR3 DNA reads TGCGCCAGCAGCCAAGAGGACAGGGGCACTGAAGCTTTCTTT.

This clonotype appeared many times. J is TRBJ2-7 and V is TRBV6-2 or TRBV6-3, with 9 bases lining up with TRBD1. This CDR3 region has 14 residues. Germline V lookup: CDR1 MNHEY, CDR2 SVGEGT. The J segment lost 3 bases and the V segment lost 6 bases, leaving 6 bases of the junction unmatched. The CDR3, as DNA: TGTGCCAGCAGATATCCGGGACAGGGCTACGAGCAGTACTTC. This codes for CASRYPGQGYEQYF.

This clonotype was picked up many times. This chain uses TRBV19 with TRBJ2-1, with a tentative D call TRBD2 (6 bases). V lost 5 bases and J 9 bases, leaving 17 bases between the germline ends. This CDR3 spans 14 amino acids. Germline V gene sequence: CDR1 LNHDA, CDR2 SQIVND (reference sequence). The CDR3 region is CASSAGRPIIEQFF. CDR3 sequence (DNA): TGTGCCAGTAGTGCGGGACGGCCCATTATTGAGCAGTTCTTC.

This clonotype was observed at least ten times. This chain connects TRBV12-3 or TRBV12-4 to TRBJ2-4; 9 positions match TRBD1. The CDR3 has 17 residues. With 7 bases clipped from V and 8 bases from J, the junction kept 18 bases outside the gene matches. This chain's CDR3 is CASTLAQRGTGRDIQYF. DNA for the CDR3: TGTGCCAGCACCTTAGCCCAGAGGGGGACAGGGAGGGACATTCAGTACTTC.

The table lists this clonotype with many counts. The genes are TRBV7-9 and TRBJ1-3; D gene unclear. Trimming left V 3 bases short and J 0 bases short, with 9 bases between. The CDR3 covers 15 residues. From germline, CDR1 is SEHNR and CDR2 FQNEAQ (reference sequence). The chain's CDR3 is CASSFLRVSGNTIYF. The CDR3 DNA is TGTGCCAGCAGCTTTCTACGGGTCTCTGGAAACACCATATATTTT.

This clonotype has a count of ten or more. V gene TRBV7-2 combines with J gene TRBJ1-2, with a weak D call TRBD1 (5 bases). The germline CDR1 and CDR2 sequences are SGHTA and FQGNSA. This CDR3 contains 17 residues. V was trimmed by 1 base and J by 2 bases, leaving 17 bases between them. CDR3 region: CASSLVEGMRANYGYTF. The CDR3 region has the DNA TGTGCCAGCAGCTTAGTGGAGGGGATGCGAGCGAACTATGGCTACACCTTC.

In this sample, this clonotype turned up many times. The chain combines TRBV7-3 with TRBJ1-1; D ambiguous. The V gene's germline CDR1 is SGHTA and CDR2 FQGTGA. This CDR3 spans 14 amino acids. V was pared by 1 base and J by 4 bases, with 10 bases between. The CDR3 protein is CASSLNSRATEAFF. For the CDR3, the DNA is TGTGCCAGCAGCTTAAACTCGAGGGCCACTGAAGCTTTCTTT.

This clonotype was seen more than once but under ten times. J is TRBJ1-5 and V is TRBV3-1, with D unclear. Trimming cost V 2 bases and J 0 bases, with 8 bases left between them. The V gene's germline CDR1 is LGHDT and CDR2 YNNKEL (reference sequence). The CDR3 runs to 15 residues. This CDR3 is CASSQPGYSNQPQHF. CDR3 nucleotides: TGTGCCAGCAGCCAACCGGGCTATAGCAATCAGCCCCAGCATTTT. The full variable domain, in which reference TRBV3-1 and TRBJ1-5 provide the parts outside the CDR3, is DTAVSQTPKYLVTQMGNDKSIKCEQNLGHDTMYWYKQDSKKFLKIMFSYNNKELIINETVPNRFSPKSPDKAHLNLHINSLELGDSAVYFCASSQPGYSNQPQHFGDGTRLSIL.

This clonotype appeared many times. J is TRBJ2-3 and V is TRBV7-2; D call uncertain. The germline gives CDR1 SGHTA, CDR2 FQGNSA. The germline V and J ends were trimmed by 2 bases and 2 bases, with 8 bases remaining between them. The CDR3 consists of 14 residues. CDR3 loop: CASSLPPNTDTQYF. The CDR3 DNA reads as TGTGCCAGCAGCTTACCCCCGAACACAGATACGCAGTATTTT.

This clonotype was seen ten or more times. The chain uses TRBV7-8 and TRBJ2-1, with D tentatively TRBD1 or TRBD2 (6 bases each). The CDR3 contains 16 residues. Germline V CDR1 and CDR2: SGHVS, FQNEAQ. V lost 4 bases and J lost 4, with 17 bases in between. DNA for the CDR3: TGTGCCAGCAGCTCCTTTGTGGGGGGCCTATACAATGAGCAGTTCTTC. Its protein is CASSSFVGGLYNEQFF.

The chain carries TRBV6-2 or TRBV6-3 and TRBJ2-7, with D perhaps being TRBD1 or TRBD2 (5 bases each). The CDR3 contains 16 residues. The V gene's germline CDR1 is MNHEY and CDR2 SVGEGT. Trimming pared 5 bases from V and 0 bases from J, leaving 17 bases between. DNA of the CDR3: TGTGCCAGCAGTCCGAGGACGCCTGGGGGCTCCTACGAGCAGTACTTC. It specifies CASSPRTPGGSYEQYF.

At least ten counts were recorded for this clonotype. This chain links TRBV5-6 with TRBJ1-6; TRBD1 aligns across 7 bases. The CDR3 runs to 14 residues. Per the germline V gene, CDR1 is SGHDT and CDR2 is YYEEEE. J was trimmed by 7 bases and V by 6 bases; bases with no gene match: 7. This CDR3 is CASNLQGNNSPLHF. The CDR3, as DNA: TGTGCCAGCAACCTACAGGGGAACAATTCACCCCTCCACTTT.

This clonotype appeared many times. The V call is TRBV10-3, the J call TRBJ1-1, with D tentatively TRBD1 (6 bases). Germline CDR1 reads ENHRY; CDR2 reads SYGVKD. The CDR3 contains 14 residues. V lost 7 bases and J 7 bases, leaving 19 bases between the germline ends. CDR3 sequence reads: CAIKRQDSSIEAFF. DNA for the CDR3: TGTGCCATCAAACGACAGGACAGTTCCATTGAAGCTTTCTTT.

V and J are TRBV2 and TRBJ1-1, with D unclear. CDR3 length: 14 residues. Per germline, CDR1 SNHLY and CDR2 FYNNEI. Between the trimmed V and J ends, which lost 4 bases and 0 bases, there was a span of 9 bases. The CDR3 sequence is CASSGLSVNTEAFF. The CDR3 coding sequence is TGTGCCAGCAGTGGATTAAGTGTGAACACTGAAGCTTTCTTT.

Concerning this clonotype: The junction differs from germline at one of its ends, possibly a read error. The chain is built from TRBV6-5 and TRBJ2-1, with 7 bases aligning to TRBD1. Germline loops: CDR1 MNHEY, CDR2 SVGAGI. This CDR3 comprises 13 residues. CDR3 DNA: TGTGCCAGCAAAAGGGGGCTAGGCAATCAGCAGTTCTTC. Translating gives CASKRGLGNQQFF.

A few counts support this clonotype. The CDR3 protein is CSAPRGTRVNNEQFF. The DNA for the CDR3 is TGCAGTGCTCCGAGAGGGACTAGAGTCAACAATGAGCAGTTCTTC. The chain carries TRBV20-1 and TRBJ2-1; the match to TRBD2 covers 8 bases. This CDR3 has 15 amino acids. Looked up from germline, CDR1 is DFQATT and CDR2 is SNEGSKA (reference sequence). The ends lost 5 bases at V and 5 bases at J; junction bases unmatched: 11.

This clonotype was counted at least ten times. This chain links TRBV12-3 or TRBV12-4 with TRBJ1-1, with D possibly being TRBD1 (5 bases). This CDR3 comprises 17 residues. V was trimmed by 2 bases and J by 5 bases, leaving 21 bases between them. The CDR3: CASSLRSGWSKGTEAFF. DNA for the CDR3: TGTGCCAGCAGTTTAAGGTCAGGGTGGTCAAAGGGTACTGAAGCTTTCTTT.